This T cell receptor (beta chain) was found in a study of breast tumors, draining lymph nodes, adjacent tissues. The germline CDR1 and CDR2 sequences are SNHLY and FYNNEI. Trimming took 4 bases from V and 0 from J, leaving 10 bases between them. This CDR3 is built from 15 residues. Via MiXCR, TCRdb re-called the multiplex PCR reads, giving one row per CDR3 protein. The sample holds about 230,000 distinct CDR3 sequences, roughly 32% seen once. The lymph nodes were axillary draining lymph nodes from breast cancer patients. J is TRBJ1-3 and V is TRBV2; D not certain. Sequenced material: axillary lymph node tissue. The source is a female donor with breast cancer. Some clones in this sample may be carry-over from other donors' samples. CDR3 loop: CASSAGRDSGNTIYF. The CDR3 DNA reads TGTGCCAGCAGTGCCGGGCGGGACTCTGGAAACACCATATATTTT.